This T cell receptor (beta chain) derives from a study of response to subunit inactivated influenza vaccine. TCRdb reanalysed the RT-PCR reads using MiXCR and keeps one entry per CDR3 protein. In the table there are about 780,000 distinct CDR3 sequences, roughly 20% of which are singletons. General observations from the study: The authors suggested that few new T cells are recruited per seasonal influenza vaccination.

The CDR3 spans 14 residues. Germline assignment: CDR1 SGHRS and CDR2 YFSETQ. Trimming left V 4 bases short and J 0 bases short, with 9 bases between. This clonotype was seen ten or more times. The antigen is not known. This clonotype originated in a man in his fifties who received an inactivated influenza vaccine. The genes are TRBV5-1 and TRBJ2-3; possibly TRBD2 for D (5 bases). This specimen consisted of PBMCs from blood, obtained 5 days after vaccination. The CDR3 reads CASSLGSSTDTQYF. The CDR3 bases are TGCGCCAGCAGCCTAGGGAGTAGCACAGATACGCAGTATTTT. Using reference TRBV5-1 and TRBJ2-3 for the parts outside the CDR3, the full variable domain is KAGVTQTPRYLIKTRGQQVTLSCSPISGHRSVSWYQQTPGQGLQFLFEYFSETQRNKGNFPGRFSGRQFSNSRSEMNVSTLELGDSALYLCASSLGSSTDTQYFGPGTRLTVL.